There are many counts of the clone carrying this T cell receptor beta chain. Its cognate antigen is unknown. The sample originates from a study of T-cell memory formation after mild COVID-19. Study results and caveats: Second-wave clones peaking on day 37 lacked confirmed SARS-CoV-2 specificity. Clones contracting over day 15 to 85 were CD4/CD8 balanced, with later expanders leaning CD4+.

TCRdb fed the 5' RACE reads into MiXCR, producing one record per CDR3 protein. The sample comprises roughly 550,000 distinct CDR3 sequences, about a fifth of which are singletons, and approximately 12% rests with the top ten. The V end was cut by 0 bases, the J end by 0 bases, with 4 bases between. The germline V gene encodes CDR1 SGHNT and CDR2 YYREEE (reference sequence). This CDR3 region has 13 residues. J is TRBJ2-7 and V is TRBV5-4, with no clear D. Material: PBMCs or a T cell subset sorted from them (not recorded which). This sequence originates from an adult woman who had mild COVID-19 (a few samples of this study predate the infection). Cell type and time point are not known. The CDR3 sequence: CASSLEVSYEQYF. In DNA form, the CDR3 reads TGTGCCAGCAGCTTGGAGGTCTCCTACGAGCAGTACTTC.